This T cell receptor beta chain appears in the sequencing data of a study of blood T cell repertoires in COVID-19. V was cut by 4 bases and J by 4 bases, with 14 bases left in between. Germline assignment: CDR1 MDHEN and CDR2 SYDVKM. The CDR3 runs to 15 residues. Produced via immunoSEQ multiplex PCR; TCRdb's table is partial and in-frame only. Of 150,000 to 200,000 clones listed, 80% were seen once; the top ten hold approximately 6%. The clonotype was recovered from a man aged 35 to 55 who had recovered from COVID-19. Input material: PBMCs or T cells enriched from blood (not recorded which). The V call is TRBV28, the J call TRBJ1-5; tentative D call: TRBD1 (5 bases). CDR3 in amino acids: CASSWAGLGNQPQHF. The CDR3 coding sequence is TGTGCCAGCAGTTGGGCAGGGTTGGGGAATCAGCCCCAGCATTTT.